These T cell receptor beta chains were read from a single sample in a study of beta chain features in type 1 diabetes. Sequencing was performed with immunoSEQ multiplex PCR; in TCRdb, only in-frame clones are kept and a portion is missing. The data show 90,000 to 110,000 clones, with 40% seen just once and 0.06% to 0.075% held by the top ten. The sequencing input was stem cell memory CD4+ T cells from blood. The receptors come from a woman younger than 35 in good health. Both conserved end residues are trimmed from each CDR3.

TRBV7-9 ASSDRDSPSYEQY
TRBV4-1 ASSQGIGGLLWEQY
TRBV7-9 ASSFVTGAYNEQF
TRBV20-1 SGGRAVEQY
TRBV19 ASRGGRAGETQY
TRBV5-1 ASSKGQGARTEAF
TRBV30 AWSNRGQVYGYT
TRBV19 ASSIRGPGDEQF
TRBV6-5 ASSPLQGGTGELF
TRBV18 ASSPGAGGNEQF
TRBV2 AWRKTSGSNEQF
TRBV30 AWRGAGEQY
TRBV28 ASRRDISYEQY
TRBV11-2 ASSSGLAPYQETQY
TRBV19 ASSRTAANTEAF
TRBV18 ASSPRIQHTGELF
TRBV6-5 ASRGSGDYGYT
TRBV7-3 ASSLTFGDEQF
TRBV5-1 ASSLVRVGSGANVLT
TRBV5-4 ASSRAGLAGRQETQY
TRBV18 ASSPRAGDPQSSYNEQF
TRBV28 ASSWGDREQY
TRBV6-5 ASSSGTYYGYT
TRBV19 ASSIHRVTEAF
TRBV5-6 ASSWTGIEAF
TRBV19 ASSKSTMNTEAF
TRBV28 ASTPRRERSYNEQF